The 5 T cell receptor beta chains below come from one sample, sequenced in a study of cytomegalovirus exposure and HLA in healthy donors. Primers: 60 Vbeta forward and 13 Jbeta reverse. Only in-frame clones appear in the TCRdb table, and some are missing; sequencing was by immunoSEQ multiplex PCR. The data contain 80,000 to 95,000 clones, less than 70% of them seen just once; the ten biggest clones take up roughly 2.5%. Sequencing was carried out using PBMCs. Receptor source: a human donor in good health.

CDR3 loop: CASRLKRLPADTQYF. CDR3 DNA: TGTGCCAGCAGACTCAAGCGGCTTCCGGCAGATACGCAGTATTTT. V is TRBV7-2 and J is TRBJ2-3, with D tentatively TRBD2 (5 bases). This CDR3 contains 15 residues. CDR1 SGHTA and CDR2 FQGNSA come from the germline V gene. The ends were cut back, 6 bases at V and 4 bases at J, with 17 bases in the middle.

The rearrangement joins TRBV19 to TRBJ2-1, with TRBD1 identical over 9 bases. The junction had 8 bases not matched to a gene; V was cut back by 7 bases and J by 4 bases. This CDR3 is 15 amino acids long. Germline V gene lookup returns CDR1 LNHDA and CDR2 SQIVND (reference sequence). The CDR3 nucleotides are TGTGCCAGTACCATTGGACAGGGGAGTTACAATGAGCAGTTCTTC. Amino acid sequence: CASTIGQGSYNEQFF.

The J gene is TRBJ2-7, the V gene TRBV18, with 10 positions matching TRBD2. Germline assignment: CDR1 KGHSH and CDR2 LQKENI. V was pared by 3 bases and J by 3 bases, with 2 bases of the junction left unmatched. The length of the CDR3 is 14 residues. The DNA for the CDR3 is TGTGCCAGCTCACCTACTAGCGGGGACTACGAGCAGTACTTC. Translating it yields CASSPTSGDYEQYF.

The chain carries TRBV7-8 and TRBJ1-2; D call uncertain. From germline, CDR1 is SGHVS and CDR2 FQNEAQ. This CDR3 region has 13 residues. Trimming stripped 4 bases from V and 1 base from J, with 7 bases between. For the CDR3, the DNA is TGTGCCAGCAGCTCCGGGGTTAACTATGGCTACACCTTC. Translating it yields CASSSGVNYGYTF.

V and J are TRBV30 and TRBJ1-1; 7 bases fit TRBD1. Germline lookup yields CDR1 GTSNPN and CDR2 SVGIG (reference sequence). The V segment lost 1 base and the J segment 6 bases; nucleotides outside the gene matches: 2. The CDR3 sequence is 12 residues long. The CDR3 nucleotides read TGTGCCTGGAGTGAAACAGGGGCTGAAGCTTTCTTT. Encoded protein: CAWSETGAEAFF.